Listed below are T cell receptor beta chains from one sample, sequenced in a study of blood T cells in healthy people across ages. TCRdb itself ran the 5' RACE reads through MiXCR, one entry per CDR3 protein. The repertoire includes around 990,000 distinct CDR3 sequences, under 30% of them detected once, and approximately 0.79% sits in the top ten. The same sample was also studied in work on T cells of mothers and their children.

The sample was blood. These receptors were taken from a girl under 10 years old in good health. The CDR3 runs from the conserved cysteine through the conserved F or W.

V gene	J gene	CDR3 length	CDR3 protein
TRBV20-1	TRBJ2-1	15	CSAVSGTSGPQEQFF
TRBV29-1	NA	13	CSARASGSYEQYF
TRBV28	TRBJ2-1	16	CASSFRGTGNNNEQFF
TRBV12-3/TRBV12-4	TRBJ2-2	14	CASRLAGTTGELFF
TRBV12-3/TRBV12-4	TRBJ2-3	16	CASSSSFGGEREIQYF
TRBV4-3	TRBJ2-7	14	CASSRNRYVYEQYF
TRBV7-8	TRBJ1-5	16	CASNSNRGSWNQPQHF
TRBV5-6	TRBJ1-3	16	CASSPGGQGYGNTIYF
TRBV19	TRBJ2-4	17	CASSIQESLAGAKVQYF
TRBV27	NA	14	CASSPGGSGFEQYF
TRBV12-3/TRBV12-4	TRBJ1-2	14	CASSLMRGADGYTF
TRBV4-3	TRBJ2-1	16	CASSQDRFLAVNEQFF
TRBV7-3	TRBJ2-5	14	CASSPDRNKETQYF
TRBV4-1	TRBJ1-1	15	CASSQGFTVNTEAFF
TRBV20-1	NA	15	CSATTAGESRDEQFF
TRBV9	TRBJ2-1	15	CASSVRLAGGDEQFF